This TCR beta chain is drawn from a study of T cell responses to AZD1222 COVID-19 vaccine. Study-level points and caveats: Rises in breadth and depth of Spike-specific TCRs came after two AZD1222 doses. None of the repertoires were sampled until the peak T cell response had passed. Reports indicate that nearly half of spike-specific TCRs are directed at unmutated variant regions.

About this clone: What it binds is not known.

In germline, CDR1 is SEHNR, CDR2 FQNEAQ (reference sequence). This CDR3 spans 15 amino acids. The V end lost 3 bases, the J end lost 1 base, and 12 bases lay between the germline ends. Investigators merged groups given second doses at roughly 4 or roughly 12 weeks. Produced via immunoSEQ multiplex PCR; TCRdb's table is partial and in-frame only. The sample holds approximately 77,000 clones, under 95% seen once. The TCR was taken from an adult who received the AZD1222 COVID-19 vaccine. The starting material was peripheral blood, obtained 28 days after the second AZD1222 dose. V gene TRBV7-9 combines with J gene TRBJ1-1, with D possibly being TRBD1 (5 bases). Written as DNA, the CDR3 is TGTGCCAGCAGCTTGGGGCAGACAGAGAACACTGAAGCTTTCTTT. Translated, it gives CASSLGQTENTEAFF.